The 7 T cell receptor beta chains listed next were all sequenced from one sample in a study of blood T cell repertoires in COVID-19. Generated by immunoSEQ multiplex PCR, the TCRdb table keeps only in-frame clones and is missing some. The repertoire holds approximately 220,000 clones, with around 87% as singletons. The sample was peripheral blood. The source is a man in his fifties or sixties with acute or convalescent COVID-19.

This sequence joins TRBV19 and TRBJ2-7; TRBD2 matches at 7 bases. V shed 0 bases, J shed 4 bases, and the junction held 6 bases outside the gene matches. Per the germline V gene, CDR1 is LNHDA and CDR2 is SQIVND (reference sequence). This CDR3 is 15 amino acids long. The CDR3 sequence is CASSIEGGGGYEQYF. As DNA, the CDR3 is TGTGCCAGTAGTATAGAAGGCGGGGGAGGTTACGAGCAGTACTTC.

The chain joins TRBV2 to TRBJ1-5; D uncertain. Germline V gene data show CDR1 as SNHLY and CDR2 as FYNNEI. The CDR3 length is 17 residues. Deletions cut 2 bases from V and 5 bases from J, with 19 bases between. The CDR3 spells CASSEPEGAAVDQPQHF. CDR3 coding DNA: TGTGCCAGCAGTGAACCCGAAGGAGCGGCGGTTGATCAGCCCCAGCATTTT.

The V gene is TRBV5-4, the J gene TRBJ2-7, with 7 bases aligning to TRBD1. This CDR3 is built from 14 residues. In germline, CDR1 is SGHNT, CDR2 YYREEE (reference sequence). V gave up 0 bases and J gave up 3 bases; unmatched junction bases: 3. In DNA form, the CDR3 reads TGTGCCAGCAGCTTGGGGCAGGGGGTCTACGAGCAGTACTTC. Amino acid sequence: CASSLGQGVYEQYF.

V gene TRBV3-1 (or the pseudogene TRBV3-2) combines with J gene TRBJ1-5, with D tentatively TRBD1 (6 bases). Germline V gives CDR1 LGHDT, CDR2 YNNKEL (reference sequence). Trimming left V 5 bases short and J 1 base short, with 9 bases between. The CDR3 loop spans 14 amino acids. DNA for the CDR3: TGTGCCAGCAGCGGGGACACGAGCAATCAGCCCCAGCATTTT. The encoded protein is CASSGDTSNQPQHF.

The V and J genes are TRBV7-7 and TRBJ2-7, with 8 nucleotides matching TRBD2. Germline values: CDR1 SSHAT, CDR2 FNYEAQ (reference sequence). The CDR3 totals 15 residues. V was pared by 2 bases and J by 0 bases, with 3 bases of the junction left unmatched. The CDR3 spells CASSLLAGGSYEQYF. DNA of the CDR3: TGTGCCAGCAGCTTATTGGCGGGGGGCTCCTACGAGCAGTACTTC.

This chain links TRBV7-9 with TRBJ1-1; no firm D call. Germline V gene data show CDR1 as SEHNR and CDR2 as FQNEAQ (reference sequence). V was trimmed by 4 bases and J by 2 bases, leaving 14 bases between them. This CDR3 is 15 amino acids long. The DNA for the CDR3 is TGTGCCAGCAGCTCCCATTTTGGCCAAAACACTGAAGCTTTCTTT. It specifies CASSSHFGQNTEAFF.

For the CDR3, the DNA is TGTGCCAGCAGCTTAGAACCCTCGGGAGTCTCCTACGAGCAGTACTTC. Protein product: CASSLEPSGVSYEQYF. The gene calls are TRBV11-2 and TRBJ2-7, with a tentative D call TRBD2 (6 bases). The germline CDR1 and CDR2 sequences are SGHAT and FQNNGV. The CDR3 loop spans 16 amino acids. V lost 0 bases to trimming and J lost 0 bases, with 12 bases between them. Full variable domain (missing parts from reference TRBV11-2 and TRBJ2-7): EAGVAQSPRYKIIEKRQSVAFWCNPISGHATLYWYQQILGQGPKLLIQFQNNGVVDDSQLPKDRFSAERLKGVDSTLKIQPAKLEDSAVYLCASSLEPSGVSYEQYFGPGTRLTVT.